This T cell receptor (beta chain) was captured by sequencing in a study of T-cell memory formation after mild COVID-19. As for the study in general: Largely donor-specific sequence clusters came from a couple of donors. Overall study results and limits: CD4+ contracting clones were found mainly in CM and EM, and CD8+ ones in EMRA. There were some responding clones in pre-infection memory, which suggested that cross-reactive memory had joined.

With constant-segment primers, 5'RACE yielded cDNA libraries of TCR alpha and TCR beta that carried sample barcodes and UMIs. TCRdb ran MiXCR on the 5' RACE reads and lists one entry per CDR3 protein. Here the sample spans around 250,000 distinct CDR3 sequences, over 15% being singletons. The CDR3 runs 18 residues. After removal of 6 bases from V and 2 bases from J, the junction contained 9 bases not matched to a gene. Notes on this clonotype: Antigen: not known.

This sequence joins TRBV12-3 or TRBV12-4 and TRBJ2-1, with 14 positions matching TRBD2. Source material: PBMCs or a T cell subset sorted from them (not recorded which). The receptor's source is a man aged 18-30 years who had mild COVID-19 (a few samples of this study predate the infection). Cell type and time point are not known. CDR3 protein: CASSPTSGGAGAYNEQFF. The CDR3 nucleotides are TGTGCCAGCAGCCCGACTAGCGGGGGGGCAGGTGCCTACAATGAGCAGTTCTTC.